Below, one T cell receptor beta chain is given with its context. There is no known antigen for this receptor. Per-nucleotide qualities are absent, and no much larger clonotype sits a single base away. The library was prepared using the immunoSEQ multiplex PCR assay. As for the original processing: A statistical classification framework was developed to diagnose cytomegalovirus status using the catalog of TCR beta chain sequences. Not all clones reach the TCRdb copy of this immuneACCESS table, which keeps in-frame sequences only. Checked studies attribute under half of the gap to unresolved V genes and leave the rest unexplained. Clone size and V and J calls were adopted from that table, with D and trimming inferred from the DNA. Recorded for this sample are about 160,000 clones; 75% to 90% of them occurred a single time. Around 2.1% of the sample belongs to the ten largest clones. Donors formed part of the validation cohort, which comprised over a hundred subjects and was distinct from the first cohort of roughly 600 subjects.

V is shortened by 1 base, J by 5 bases, and the region joining them spans 12 bases. Sequences GTSNPN (CDR1) and SVGIG (CDR2) are obtained from the germline V gene (reference sequence). CDR3 length: 14 amino acids, cysteine to phenylalanine. Only the CDR3 portion is preserved as DNA: 42 bases, with reading frame beginning at the first base. This entry belongs to a study of cytomegalovirus exposure and HLA in healthy donors (dated by TCRdb to 2016 to 2017). Regarding the research as a whole: A later analysis indicated that the 130 or so validation repertoires were generated on the platform also employed for the 700 or so repertoires of the first cohort. The study was designed to test whether signatures of past pathogen exposure could be identified by cataloging public T cell receptors. In addition to the first cohort of about 650 subjects, a separate validation cohort of 120 different subjects was used. The study combined high-throughput TCR immunosequencing, statistical association of individual TCRs with disease status, and machine learning to predict cytomegalovirus infection status. Findings and caveats that apply to the study as a whole: A later analysis lacked HLA typing for the validation cohort, so it scored co-occurrence in that cohort across all 110 or so repertoires. In vitro tests confirmed that a few of the cytomegalovirus-associated TCR beta chains recognize cytomegalovirus antigens. A total of 150 to 200 TCR beta chains were listed by the study as associated with cytomegalovirus. The authors suggested that the approach could potentially be extended to other disease states and immunological phenotypes. Of the cluster scores, about 94% were above 0 in a later analysis, which found that TCRs clustered in the first cohort also tended to co-occur in the roughly 130 validation repertoires. Across donors, most TCR sequences were observed very rarely, whereas some public TCRs were present in many individuals. The classifier was reported to diagnose cytomegalovirus status with high specificity and sensitivity in both the original cohort and the validation cohort.

The rearrangement combines TRBV30 with TRBJ2-1, with a tentative D gene TRBD2 over 6 matching bases. The sample was PBMCs. This clonotype originated in a woman between 18 and 29 years old in good health and CMV-seronegative. The DNA sequence is given as TGTGCCTGGAGTGCAGGTCGCGGGAACAATGAGCAGTTCTTC. It codes for CAWSAGRGNNEQFF.